This TCR beta chain was sequenced during a study of blood T cells in healthy people across ages. Extraction yielded at least 6 micrograms of total RNA per sample. Combining a sample-barcoded 5' primer with a J-beta primer mix, a second PCR ran for about 7 to 12 cycles. Any given sample supplied a minimum of 2.5 million CDR3-containing paired-end reads. Via MiXCR, TCRdb re-called the 5' RACE reads, giving one row per CDR3 protein. The table records 650,000 to 1,000,000 distinct CDR3 sequences, about 34% of them present only once. This TCR was sampled from a man aged 18-30 years in good health. The source material was blood.

CDR3 nucleotide sequence: TGTGCCAGCAGTTTTATACTTCGGCAGGGGGCTCATCCTAGCACAGATACGCAGTATTTT. Amino acid sequence: CASSFILRQGAHPSTDTQYF. The J gene is TRBJ2-3, the V gene TRBV12-3 or TRBV12-4; TRBD1 matches 8 bases. This CDR3 is 20 amino acids long. J lost 0 bases, V lost 3 bases, and 17 bases had no gene match.